What follows describes a single T cell receptor beta chain. This clone occurred a few times. The antigen this receptor binds is unknown. Per-nucleotide qualities are absent, and no much larger clonotype sits a single base away. The data are from a study of blood T cell repertoires in COVID-19 (TCRdb year 2020). General notes on the study: Samples covering the acute and convalescent phases of COVID-19 were provided by collaborators in the United States, Italy and Spain. Nearly every sample came with metadata listing a de-identified subject ID, COVID-19 status, age in years and sex. The repertoires were released in a freely available public database meant as a resource for research on the immune response to SARS-CoV-2. Subjects who had been exposed to COVID-19, were actively infected with it, or had recovered from it provided the deeply sampled blood TCRbeta repertoires that made up the dataset. Where HLA class I and class II types were available, the types were taken from metadata supplied by the sample provider, not from assay-based typing. The prospective study material was composed of cDNA or gDNA derived from T cells, B-cell-depleted T cells, or PBMCs. Samples came from the ongoing ImmuneRACE study (first 160 participants) plus 1,254 subjects from 6 global collaborators.

Study-wide conclusions, independent of this receptor: How much clinical and demographic metadata was included differed by source and by participant, and the metadata was provided uncurated.

Participants in the prospective study were aged about 18 to 95 years, lived in about two dozen United States geographic areas, and enrolled through a virtual design. In the prospective study, participants were assigned to cohorts based on the clinical history participants reported in a screening survey and a study questionnaire. Recovered participants in ImmuneRACE Cohort 3 were defined as having two consecutive negative NP/OP PCR tests, clearance from a healthcare professional, or resolution of symptoms. Each participant in the prospective study had whole blood, serum and a nasopharyngeal or oropharyngeal swab collected by mobile phlebotomists. Over a 2-month period, participants in the prospective study had the option of providing additional blood draws and questionnaires. Blood samples from the prospective study were shipped frozen or at room temperature prior to DNA extraction. TCRbeta CDR3 regions were amplified from genomic DNA by means of the immunoSEQ Assay, a bias-controlled multiplex PCR. For the original study's pipeline: The number of nucleated cells in each sample was estimated from the amplification of reference gene primers within the assay. To quantify the absolute abundance of each unique TCRbeta CDR3 rearrangement, sequence reads were collapsed and filtered. For each sample, productive Simpson clonality was calculated as the square root of Simpson's diversity index across productive rearrangements. Sourced from immuneACCESS, this table was stored by TCRdb with only in-frame sequences that have V and J called. A share of the clones is absent; for the studies checked, an unresolved V gene accounts for under half, and the remainder has no known explanation. V and J calls and clone size follow that table, whereas D and trimming were derived from the DNA. The sample yields some 530,000 clones; more than 85% were counted once. In total, the top ten clones hold just over 8% of the sample.

The sample taken for sequencing was PBMCs or T cells enriched from blood (not recorded which). This sequence was found in a woman aged 60-70 years who had recovered from COVID-19.

The CDR3 is CASSQVTMNSPLHF. Here is the DNA: TGTGCCAGCAGCCAAGTCACAATGAATTCACCCCTCCACTTT. The chain uses TRBV3-1 (or the pseudogene TRBV3-2) and TRBJ1-6; the D gene is not confidently resolved. According to the germline V gene (reference sequence), CDR1 reads LGHDT and CDR2 reads YNNKEL. Including cysteine and phenylalanine, the CDR3 has 14 amino acids. The read is trimmed to its CDR3 DNA, 42 bases read in frame from base 1. Trimming takes 1 base from V and 7 bases from J, and the germline ends sit 8 bases apart.